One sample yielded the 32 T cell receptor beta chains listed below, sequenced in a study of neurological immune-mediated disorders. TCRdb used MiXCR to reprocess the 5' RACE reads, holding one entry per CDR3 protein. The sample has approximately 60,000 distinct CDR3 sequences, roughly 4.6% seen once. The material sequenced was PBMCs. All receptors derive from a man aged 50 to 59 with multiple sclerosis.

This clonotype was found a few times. In DNA, the CDR3 is TGCGCCAGCAGCCCCAGCGCCGGGGCCGAGCAGTACTTC. It encodes CASSPSAGAEQYF. This rearrangement joins TRBV4-1 to TRBJ2-7, with D possibly being TRBD1 or TRBD2 (5 bases each). Germline V gene lookup returns CDR1 MGHRA and CDR2 YSYEKL. The CDR3 is 13 residues long. The V gene lost 4 bases and the J gene lost 6 bases, with 13 bases spanning the gap.

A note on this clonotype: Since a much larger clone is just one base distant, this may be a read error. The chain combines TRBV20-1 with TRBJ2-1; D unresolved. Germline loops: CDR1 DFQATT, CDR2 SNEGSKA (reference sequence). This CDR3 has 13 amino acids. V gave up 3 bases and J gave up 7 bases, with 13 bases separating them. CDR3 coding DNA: TGCAGTGCTAGGTGGCTGGGTCGGAATGAGCAGTTCTTC. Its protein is CSARWLGRNEQFF.

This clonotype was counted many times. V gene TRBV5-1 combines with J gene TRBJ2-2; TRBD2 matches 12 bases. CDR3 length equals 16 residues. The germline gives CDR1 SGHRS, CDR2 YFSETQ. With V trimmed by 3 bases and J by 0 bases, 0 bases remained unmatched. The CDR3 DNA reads TGCGCCAGCAGCTCTAGCGGGGGGGCGAACACCGGGGAGCTGTTTTTT. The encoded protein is CASSSSGGANTGELFF. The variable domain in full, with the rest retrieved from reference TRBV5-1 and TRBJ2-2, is KAGVTQTPRYLIKTRGQQVTLSCSPISGHRSVSWYQQTPGQGLQFLFEYFSETQRNKGNFPGRFSGRQFSNSRSEMNVSTLELGDSALYLCASSSSGGANTGELFFGEGSRLTVL.

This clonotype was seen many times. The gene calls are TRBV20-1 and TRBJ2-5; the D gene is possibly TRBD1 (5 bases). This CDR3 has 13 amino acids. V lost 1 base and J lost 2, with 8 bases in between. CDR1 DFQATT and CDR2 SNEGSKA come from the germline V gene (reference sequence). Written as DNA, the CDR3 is TGCAGTGCTAGAGGGACACTTCAAGAGACCCAGTACTTC. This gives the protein CSARGTLQETQYF.

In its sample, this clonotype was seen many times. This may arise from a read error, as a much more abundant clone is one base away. Written as DNA, the CDR3 is TGTGCCAGCAGTGAAAGGACAGCCGAAGAGACCCAGTACTTC. Translation gives CASSERTAEETQYF. The chain joins TRBV28 to TRBJ2-5; weak D call: TRBD1 (6 bases). Trimming left V 5 bases short and J 3 bases short, with 13 bases between. The CDR3 totals 14 residues. Per germline, CDR1 MDHEN and CDR2 SYDVKM.

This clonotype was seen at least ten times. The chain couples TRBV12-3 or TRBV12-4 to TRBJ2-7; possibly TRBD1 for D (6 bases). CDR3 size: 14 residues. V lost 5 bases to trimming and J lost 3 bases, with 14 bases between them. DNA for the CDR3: TGTGCCAGCAGTAGAAACAGGGATCACTACGAGCAGTACTTC. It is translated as CASSRNRDHYEQYF.

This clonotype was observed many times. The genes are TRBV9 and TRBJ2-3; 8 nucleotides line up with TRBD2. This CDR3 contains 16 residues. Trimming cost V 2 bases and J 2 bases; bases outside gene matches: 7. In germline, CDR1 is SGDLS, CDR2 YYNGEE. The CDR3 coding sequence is TGTGCCAGCAGCGTTTGGGCGGGGGGTTCCACAGATACGCAGTATTTT. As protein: CASSVWAGGSTDTQYF.

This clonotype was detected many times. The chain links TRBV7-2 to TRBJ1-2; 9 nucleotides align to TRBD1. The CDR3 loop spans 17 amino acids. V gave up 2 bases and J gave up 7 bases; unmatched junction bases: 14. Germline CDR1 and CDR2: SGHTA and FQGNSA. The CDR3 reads CASSLTGTGKGLGGYTF. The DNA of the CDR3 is TGTGCCAGCAGCTTAACCGGGACAGGGAAGGGACTGGGTGGCTACACCTTC.

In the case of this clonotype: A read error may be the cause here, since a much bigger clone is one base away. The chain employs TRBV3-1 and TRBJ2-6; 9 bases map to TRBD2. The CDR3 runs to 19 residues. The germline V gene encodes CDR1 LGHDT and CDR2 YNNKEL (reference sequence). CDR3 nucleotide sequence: TGTGCCAGCAGCCCAGCGATAGCGGGAGTTTCTGGTGGGGCCAACGTCCCGACTTTC. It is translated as CASSPAIAGVSGGANVPTF.

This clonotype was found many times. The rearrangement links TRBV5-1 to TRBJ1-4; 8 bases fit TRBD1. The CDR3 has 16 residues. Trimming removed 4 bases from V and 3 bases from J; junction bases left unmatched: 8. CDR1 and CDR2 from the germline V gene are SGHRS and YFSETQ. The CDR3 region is CASSPDRASANEKLFF. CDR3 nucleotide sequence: TGCGCCAGCAGCCCGGACAGGGCTTCGGCTAATGAAAAACTGTTTTTT.

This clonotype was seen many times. The CDR3 is CASSLNRGSYTEAFF. For the CDR3, the DNA is TGCGCCAGCAGCTTGAACAGGGGTTCGTACACTGAAGCTTTCTTT. This chain links TRBV5-1 with TRBJ1-1; 7 bases align to TRBD1. The germline V gene encodes CDR1 SGHRS and CDR2 YFSETQ. CDR3 length: 15 amino acids. V shed 1 base and J 3 bases; nucleotides not matched to a gene: 6.

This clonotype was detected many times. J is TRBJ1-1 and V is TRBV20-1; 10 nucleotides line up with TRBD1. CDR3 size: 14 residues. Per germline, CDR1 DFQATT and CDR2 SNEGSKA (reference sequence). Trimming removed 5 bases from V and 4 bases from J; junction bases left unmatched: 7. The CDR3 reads CSARQGAWSTEAFF. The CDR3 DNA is TGCAGTGCTCGACAGGGGGCATGGAGCACTGAAGCTTTCTTT.

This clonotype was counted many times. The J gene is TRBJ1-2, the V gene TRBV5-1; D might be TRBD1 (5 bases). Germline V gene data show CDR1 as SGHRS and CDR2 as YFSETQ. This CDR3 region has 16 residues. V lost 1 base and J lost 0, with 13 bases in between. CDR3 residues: CASSLQGTASNYGYTF. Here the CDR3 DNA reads TGCGCCAGCAGCTTGCAAGGGACTGCCTCTAACTATGGCTACACCTTC.

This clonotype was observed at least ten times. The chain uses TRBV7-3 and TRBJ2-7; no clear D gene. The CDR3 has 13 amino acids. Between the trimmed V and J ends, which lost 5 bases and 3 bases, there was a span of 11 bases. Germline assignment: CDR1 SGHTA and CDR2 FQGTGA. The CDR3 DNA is TGTGCCAGCAGCATTTATGGGCTCTACGAGCAGTACTTC. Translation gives CASSIYGLYEQYF.

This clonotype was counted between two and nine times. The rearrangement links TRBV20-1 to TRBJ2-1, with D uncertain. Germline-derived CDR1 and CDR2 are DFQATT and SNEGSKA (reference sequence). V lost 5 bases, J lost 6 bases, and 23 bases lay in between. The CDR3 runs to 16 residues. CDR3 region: CSASFYPRSALNEQFF. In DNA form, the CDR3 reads TGCAGTGCTTCCTTTTACCCGCGGAGTGCTCTCAATGAGCAGTTCTTC.

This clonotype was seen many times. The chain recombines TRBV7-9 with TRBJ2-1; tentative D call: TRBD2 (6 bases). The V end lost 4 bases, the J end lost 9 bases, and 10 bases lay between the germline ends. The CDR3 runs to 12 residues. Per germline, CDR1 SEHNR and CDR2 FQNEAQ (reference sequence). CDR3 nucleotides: TGTGCCAGCAGCTCCCCCGGGGGTGAGCAGTTCTTC. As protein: CASSSPGGEQFF.

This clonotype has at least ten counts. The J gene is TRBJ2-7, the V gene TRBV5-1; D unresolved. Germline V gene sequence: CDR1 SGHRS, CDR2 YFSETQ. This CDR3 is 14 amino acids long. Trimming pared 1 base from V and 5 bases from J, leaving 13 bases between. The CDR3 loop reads CASSLTGNPNEQYF. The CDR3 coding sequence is TGCGCCAGCAGCTTGACTGGCAACCCCAACGAGCAGTACTTC.

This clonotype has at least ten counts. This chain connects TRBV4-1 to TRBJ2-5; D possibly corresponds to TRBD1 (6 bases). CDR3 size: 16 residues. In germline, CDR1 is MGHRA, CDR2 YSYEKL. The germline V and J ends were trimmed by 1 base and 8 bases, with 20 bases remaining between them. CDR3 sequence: CASSQVNRDRPATQYF. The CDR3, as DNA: TGCGCCAGCAGCCAAGTTAACCGTGACAGGCCAGCAACCCAGTACTTC.

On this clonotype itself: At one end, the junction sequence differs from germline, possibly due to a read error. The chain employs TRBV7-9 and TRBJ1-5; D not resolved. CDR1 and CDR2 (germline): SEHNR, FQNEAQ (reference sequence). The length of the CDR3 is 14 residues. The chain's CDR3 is CASSLVETNQPQNF. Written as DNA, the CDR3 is TGTGCCAGCAGCTTAGTGGAGACGAATCAGCCCCAGAATTTT. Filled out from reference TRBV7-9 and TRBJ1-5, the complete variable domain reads DTGVSQNPRHKITKRGQNVTFRCDPISEHNRLYWYRQTLGQGPEFLTYFQNEAQLEKSRLLSDRFSAERPKGSFSTLEIQRTEQGDSAMYLCASSLVETNQPQNFGDGTRLSIL.

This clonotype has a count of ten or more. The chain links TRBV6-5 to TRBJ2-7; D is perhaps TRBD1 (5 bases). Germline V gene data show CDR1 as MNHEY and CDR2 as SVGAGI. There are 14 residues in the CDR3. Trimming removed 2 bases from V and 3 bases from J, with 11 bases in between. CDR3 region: CASSYRGHGYEQYF. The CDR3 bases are TGTGCCAGCAGTTACAGGGGCCACGGCTACGAGCAGTACTTC.

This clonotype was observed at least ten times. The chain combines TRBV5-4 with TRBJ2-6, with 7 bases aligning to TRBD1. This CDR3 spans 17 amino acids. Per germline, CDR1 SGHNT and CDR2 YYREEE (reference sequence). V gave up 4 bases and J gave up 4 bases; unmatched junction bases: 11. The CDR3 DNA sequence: TGTGCCAGCAGCGACAGGGCCCCCTCTGGCGGGGCCAACGTCCTGACTTTC. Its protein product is CASSDRAPSGGANVLTF.

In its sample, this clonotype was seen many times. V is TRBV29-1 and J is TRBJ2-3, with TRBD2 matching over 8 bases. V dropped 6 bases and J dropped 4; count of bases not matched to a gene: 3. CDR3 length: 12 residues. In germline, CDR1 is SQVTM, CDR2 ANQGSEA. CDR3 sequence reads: CSVGGASDTQYF. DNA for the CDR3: TGCAGCGTCGGGGGGGCATCAGATACGCAGTATTTT.

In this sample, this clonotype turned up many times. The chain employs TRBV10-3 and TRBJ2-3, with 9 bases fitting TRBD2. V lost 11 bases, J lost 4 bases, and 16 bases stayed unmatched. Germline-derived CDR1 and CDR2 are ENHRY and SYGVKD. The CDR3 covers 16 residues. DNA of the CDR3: TGTGCCTCTCGCCCGGGGGCGGGGGGGCTTGCAGATACGCAGTATTTT. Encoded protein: CASRPGAGGLADTQYF.

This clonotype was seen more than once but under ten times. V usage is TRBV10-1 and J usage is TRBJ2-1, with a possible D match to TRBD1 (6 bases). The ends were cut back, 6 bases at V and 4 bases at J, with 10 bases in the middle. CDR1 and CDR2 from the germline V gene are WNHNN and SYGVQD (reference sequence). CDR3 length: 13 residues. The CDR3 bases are TGCGCCAGCAGCGCCGACAGGTACAATGAGCAGTTCTTC. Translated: CASSADRYNEQFF.

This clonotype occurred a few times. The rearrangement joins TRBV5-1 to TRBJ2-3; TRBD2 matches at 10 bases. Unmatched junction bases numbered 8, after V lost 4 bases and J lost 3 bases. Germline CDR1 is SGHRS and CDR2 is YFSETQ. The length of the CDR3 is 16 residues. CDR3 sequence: CASSPSGRGVTDTQYF. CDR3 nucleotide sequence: TGCGCCAGCAGCCCGAGCGGGAGGGGAGTTACAGATACGCAGTATTTT.

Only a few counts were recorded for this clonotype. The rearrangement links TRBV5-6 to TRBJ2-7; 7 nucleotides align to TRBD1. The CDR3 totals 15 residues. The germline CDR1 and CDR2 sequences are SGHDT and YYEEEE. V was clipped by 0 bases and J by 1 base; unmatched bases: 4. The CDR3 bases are TGTGCCAGCAGCTTGGGACAGGGCCATTCCTACGAGCAGTACTTC. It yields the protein CASSLGQGHSYEQYF.

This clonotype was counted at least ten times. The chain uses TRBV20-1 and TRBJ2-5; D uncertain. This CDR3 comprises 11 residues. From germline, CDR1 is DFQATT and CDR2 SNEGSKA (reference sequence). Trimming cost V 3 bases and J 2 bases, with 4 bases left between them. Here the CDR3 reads CSASDQETQYF. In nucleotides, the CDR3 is TGCAGTGCTAGCGATCAAGAGACCCAGTACTTC.

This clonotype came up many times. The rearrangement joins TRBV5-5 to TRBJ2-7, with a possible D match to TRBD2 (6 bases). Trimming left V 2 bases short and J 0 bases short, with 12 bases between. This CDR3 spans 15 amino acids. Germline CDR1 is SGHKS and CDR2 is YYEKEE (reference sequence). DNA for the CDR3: TGTGCCAGCAGCTTCCGGGACTTAAGCTCCTACGAGCAGTACTTC. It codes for CASSFRDLSSYEQYF.

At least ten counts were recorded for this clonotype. Here the CDR3 reads CASGLYGDLAEQYF. CDR3 coding DNA: TGTGCCAGCGGACTATATGGGGATTTAGCCGAGCAGTACTTC. The rearrangement joins TRBV28 to TRBJ2-7; a possible D gene is TRBD2 (6 bases). The germline V gene encodes CDR1 MDHEN and CDR2 SYDVKM. This CDR3 is 14 amino acids long. V gave up 8 bases and J gave up 6 bases, with 20 bases separating them.

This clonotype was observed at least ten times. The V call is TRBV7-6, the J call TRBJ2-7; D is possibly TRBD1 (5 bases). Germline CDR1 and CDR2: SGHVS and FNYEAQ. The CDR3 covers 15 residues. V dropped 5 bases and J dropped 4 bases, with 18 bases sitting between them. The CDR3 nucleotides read TGTGCCAGCAGCCCATTTCAGGGTGGCGGATACGAGCAGTACTTC. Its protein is CASSPFQGGGYEQYF.

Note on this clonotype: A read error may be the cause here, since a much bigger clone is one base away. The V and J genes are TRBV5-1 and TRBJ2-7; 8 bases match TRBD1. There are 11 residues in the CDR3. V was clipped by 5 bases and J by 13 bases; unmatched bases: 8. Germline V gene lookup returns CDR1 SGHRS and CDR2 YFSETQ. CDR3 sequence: CASRSDRAVYF. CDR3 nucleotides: TGCGCCAGCAGATCGGACAGGGCTGTTTACTTC.

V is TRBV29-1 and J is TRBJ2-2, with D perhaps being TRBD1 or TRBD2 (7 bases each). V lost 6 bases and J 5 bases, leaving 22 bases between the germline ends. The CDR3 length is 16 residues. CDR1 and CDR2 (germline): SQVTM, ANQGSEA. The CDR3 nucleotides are TGCAGCGTGAGTGTGAGCGGGACAGCTCTAACCGGGGAGCTGTTTTTT. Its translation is CSVSVSGTALTGELFF.